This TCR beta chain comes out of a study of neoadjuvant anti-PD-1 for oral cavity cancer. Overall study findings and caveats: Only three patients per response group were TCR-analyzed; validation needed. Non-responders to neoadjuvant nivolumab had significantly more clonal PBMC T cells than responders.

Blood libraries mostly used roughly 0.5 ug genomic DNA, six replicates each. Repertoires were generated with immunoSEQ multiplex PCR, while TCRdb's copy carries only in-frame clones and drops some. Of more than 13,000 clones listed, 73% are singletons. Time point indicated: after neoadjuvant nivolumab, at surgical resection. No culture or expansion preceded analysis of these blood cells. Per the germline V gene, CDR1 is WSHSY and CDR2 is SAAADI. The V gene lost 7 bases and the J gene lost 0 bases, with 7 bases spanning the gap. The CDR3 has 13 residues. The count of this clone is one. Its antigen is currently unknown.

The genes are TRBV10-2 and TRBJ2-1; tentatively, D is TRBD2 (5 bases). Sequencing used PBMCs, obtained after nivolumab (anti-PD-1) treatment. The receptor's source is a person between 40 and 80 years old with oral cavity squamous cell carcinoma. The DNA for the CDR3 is TGCGCCAGCAAAGGGAGCTCCTACAATGAGCAGTTCTTC. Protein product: CASKGSSYNEQFF.